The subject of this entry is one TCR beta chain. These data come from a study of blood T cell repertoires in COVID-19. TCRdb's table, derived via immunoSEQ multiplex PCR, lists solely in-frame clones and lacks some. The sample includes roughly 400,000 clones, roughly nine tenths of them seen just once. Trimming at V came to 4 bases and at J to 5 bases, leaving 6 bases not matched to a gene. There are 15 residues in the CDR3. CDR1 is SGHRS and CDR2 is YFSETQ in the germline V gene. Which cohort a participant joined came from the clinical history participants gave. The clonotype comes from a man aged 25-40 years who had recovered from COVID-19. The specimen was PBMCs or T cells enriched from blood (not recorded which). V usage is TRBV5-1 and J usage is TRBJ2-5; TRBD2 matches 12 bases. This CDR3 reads CASSPLAGGPETQYF. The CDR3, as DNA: TGCGCCAGCAGCCCGCTAGCGGGAGGGCCGGAGACCCAGTACTTC.